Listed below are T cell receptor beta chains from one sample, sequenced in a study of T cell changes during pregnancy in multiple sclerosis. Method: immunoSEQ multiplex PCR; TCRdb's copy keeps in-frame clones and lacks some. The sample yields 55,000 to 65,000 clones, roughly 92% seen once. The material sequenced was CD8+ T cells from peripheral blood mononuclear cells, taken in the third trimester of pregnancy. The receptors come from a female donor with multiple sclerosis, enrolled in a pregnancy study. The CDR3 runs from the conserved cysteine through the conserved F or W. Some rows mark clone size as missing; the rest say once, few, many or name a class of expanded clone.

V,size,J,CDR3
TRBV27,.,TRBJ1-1,CASRKGDTEAFF
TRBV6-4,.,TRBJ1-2,CASSGTANYGYTF
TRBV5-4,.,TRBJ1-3,CASSLDGGVRNTIYF
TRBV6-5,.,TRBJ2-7,CASSISSGSSYEQYF
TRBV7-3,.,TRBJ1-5,CASSQNDRISNQPQHF
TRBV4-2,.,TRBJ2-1,CASSQPDSSGRGESYNEQFF
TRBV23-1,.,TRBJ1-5,CASSPRRVGFNQPQHF
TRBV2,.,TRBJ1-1,CASSGLGGNTEAFF
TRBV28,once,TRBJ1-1,CASSFADGTEAFF
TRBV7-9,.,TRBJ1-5,CASSFAGGNQPQHF
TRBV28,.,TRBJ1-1,CASSLNTGYSEAFF
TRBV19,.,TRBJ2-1,CASSMSLYNEQFF
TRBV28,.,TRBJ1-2,CASSPRDRRGYGYTF
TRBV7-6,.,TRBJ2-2,CASSLASGWDTGELFF
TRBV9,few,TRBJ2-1,CASSGRLAGGISYNEQFF
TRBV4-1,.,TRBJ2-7,CASSQRLAGSYEQYF
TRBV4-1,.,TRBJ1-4,CASSQEPTGDDTVYEKLFF
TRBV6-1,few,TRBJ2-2,CAAEPDLNTGELFF
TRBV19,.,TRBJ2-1,CASSITASGTVEQFF
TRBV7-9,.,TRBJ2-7,CASSLADYEQYF
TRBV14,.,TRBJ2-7,CASSQDDGAYEQYF
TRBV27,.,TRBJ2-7,CASSAQTSSYEQYF
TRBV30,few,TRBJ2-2,CAWSVNPVAGELFF
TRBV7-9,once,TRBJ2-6,CASSLVAGGVSGANVLTF
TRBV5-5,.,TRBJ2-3,CASSLGGSGGTDTQYF
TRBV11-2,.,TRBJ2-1,CASSLRTSGYNEQFF
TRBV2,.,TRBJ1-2,CASSVAGGTSNYGYTF
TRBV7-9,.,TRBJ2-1,CASSLTRGGGENYNEQFF
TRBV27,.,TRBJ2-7,CASSLSGVYEQYF
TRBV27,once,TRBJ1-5,CASKRTGGVQPQHF
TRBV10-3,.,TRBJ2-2,CAISNSGRGNTGELFF
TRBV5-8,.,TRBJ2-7,CASSLEGAEQYF
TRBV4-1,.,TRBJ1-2,CASSQIGQGSGYTF
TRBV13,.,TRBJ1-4,CASSSGQVNEKLFF
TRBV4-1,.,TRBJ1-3,CASSQEGFSGNTIYF
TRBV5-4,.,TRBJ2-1,CASSLFQRETNEQFF
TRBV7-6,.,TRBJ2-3,CASSHPPGPSGPTDTQYF